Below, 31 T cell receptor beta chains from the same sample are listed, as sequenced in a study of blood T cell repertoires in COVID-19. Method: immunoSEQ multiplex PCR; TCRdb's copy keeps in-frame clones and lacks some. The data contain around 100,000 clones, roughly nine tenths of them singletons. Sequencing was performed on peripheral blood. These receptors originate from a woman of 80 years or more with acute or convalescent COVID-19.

The CDR3 reads CASSSGGSGEKLFF. CDR3 coding DNA: TGTGCCAGCAGCTCTGGCGGGTCTGGTGAAAAACTGTTTTTT. The chain joins TRBV6-5 to TRBJ1-4, with D hard to call. The CDR3 spans 14 residues. Germline V gene lookup returns CDR1 MNHEY and CDR2 SVGAGI. Trimming shortened V by 6 bases and J by 7 bases, and 15 bases separated the two germline ends.

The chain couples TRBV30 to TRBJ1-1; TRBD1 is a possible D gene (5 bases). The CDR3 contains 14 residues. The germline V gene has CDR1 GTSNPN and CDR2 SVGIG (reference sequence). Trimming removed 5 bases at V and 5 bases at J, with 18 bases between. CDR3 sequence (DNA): TGTGCCTGGCGGGCCACTCAGGGAACAACTGAAGCTTTCTTT. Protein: CAWRATQGTTEAFF.

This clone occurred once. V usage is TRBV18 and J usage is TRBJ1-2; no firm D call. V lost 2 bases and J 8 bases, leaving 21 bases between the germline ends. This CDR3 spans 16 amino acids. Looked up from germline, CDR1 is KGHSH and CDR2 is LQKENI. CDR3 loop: CASSPALDGRIGGYTF. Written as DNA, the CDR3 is TGTGCCAGCTCACCAGCCTTGGACGGGAGGATAGGGGGCTACACCTTC.

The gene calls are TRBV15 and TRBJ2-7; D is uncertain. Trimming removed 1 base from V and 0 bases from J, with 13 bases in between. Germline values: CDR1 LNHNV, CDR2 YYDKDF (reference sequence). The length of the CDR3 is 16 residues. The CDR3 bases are TGTGCCACCAGCAGAGTAACGAGGCCGAGCTCCTACGAGCAGTACTTC. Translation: CATSRVTRPSSYEQYF. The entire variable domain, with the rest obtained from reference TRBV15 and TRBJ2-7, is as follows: DAMVIQNPRYQVTQFGKPVTLSCSQTLNHNVMYWYQQKSSQAPKLLFHYYDKDFNNEADTPDNFQSRRPNTSFCFLDIRSPGLGDTAMYLCATSRVTRPSSYEQYFGPGTRLTVT.

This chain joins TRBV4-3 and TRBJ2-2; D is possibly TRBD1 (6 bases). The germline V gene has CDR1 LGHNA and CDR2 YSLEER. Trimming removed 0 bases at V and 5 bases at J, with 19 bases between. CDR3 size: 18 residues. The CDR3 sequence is CASSQEEVGLTGTGELFF. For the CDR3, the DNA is TGCGCCAGCAGCCAAGAAGAGGTGGGGCTTACAGGGACCGGGGAGCTGTTTTTT.

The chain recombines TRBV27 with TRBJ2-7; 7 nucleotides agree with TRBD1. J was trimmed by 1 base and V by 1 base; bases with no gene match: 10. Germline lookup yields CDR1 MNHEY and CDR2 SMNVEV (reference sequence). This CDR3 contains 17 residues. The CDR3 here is CASSLYGVDRKSYEQYF. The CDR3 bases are TGTGCCAGCAGTTTATATGGCGTGGACAGGAAGTCCTACGAGCAGTACTTC.

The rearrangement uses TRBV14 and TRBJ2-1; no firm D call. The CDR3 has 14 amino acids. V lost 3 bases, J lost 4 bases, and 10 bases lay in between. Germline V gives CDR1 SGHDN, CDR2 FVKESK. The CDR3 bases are TGTGCCAGCAGCCATACTACGAGTTACAATGAGCAGTTCTTC. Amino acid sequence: CASSHTTSYNEQFF.

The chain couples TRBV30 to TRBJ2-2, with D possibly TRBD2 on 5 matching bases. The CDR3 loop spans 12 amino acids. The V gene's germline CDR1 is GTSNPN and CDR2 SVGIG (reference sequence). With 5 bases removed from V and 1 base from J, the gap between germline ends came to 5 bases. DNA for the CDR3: TGTGCCTGGGGGAGGAACACCGGGGAGCTGTTTTTT. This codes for CAWGRNTGELFF.

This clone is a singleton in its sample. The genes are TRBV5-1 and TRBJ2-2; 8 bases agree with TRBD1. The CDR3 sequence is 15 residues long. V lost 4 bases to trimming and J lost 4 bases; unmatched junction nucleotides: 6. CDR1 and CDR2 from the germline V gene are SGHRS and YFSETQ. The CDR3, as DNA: TGCGCCAGCAGCAAGGACAGGGAAGGCACCGGGGAGCTGTTTTTT. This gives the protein CASSKDREGTGELFF.

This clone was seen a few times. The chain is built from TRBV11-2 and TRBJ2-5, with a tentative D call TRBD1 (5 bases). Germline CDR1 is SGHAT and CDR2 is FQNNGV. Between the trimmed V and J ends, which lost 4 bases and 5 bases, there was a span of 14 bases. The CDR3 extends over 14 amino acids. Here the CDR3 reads CASSYTVGLETQYF. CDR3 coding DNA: TGTGCCAGCAGCTACACCGTGGGGCTTGAGACCCAGTACTTC.

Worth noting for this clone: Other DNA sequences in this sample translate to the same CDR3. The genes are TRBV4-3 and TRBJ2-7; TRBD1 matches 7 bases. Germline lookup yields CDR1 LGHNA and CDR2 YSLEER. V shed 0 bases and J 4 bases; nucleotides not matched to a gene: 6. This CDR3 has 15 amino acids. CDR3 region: CASSQDWTGEYEQYF. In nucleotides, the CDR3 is TGCGCCAGCAGCCAAGATTGGACAGGAGAATACGAGCAGTACTTC.

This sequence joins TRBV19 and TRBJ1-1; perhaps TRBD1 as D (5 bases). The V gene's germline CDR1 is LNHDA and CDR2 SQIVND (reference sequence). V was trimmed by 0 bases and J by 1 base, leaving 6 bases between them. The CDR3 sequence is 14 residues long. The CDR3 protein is CASSIDRGNTEAFF. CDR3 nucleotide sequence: TGTGCCAGTAGTATAGATAGGGGGAACACTGAAGCTTTCTTT.

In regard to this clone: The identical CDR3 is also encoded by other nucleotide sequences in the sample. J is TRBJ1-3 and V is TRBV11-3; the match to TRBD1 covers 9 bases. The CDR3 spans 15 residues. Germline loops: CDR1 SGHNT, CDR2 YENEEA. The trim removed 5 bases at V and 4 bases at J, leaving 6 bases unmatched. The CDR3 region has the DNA TGTGCCAGCAGCCCGGGACAGGGTCCGGGAAACACCATATATTTT. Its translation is CASSPGQGPGNTIYF.

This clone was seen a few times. The CDR3 DNA sequence: TGCAGCGTTGAGCCCGCCTTAGGAGCGGGTGTGCAGTACTTC. Translating it yields CSVEPALGAGVQYF. This rearrangement joins TRBV29-1 to TRBJ2-7, with D perhaps matching TRBD2 (6 bases). Germline V CDR1 and CDR2: SQVTM, ANQGSEA. The CDR3 sequence is 14 residues long. Trimming shortened V by 3 bases and J by 9 bases, and 21 bases separated the two germline ends.

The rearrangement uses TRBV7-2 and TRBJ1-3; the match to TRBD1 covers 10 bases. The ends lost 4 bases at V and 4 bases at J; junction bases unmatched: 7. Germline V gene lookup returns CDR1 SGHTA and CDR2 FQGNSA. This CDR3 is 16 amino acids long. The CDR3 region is CASSSPGQGRGNTIYF. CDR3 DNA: TGTGCCAGCAGCTCTCCGGGACAGGGGCGCGGAAACACCATATATTTT.

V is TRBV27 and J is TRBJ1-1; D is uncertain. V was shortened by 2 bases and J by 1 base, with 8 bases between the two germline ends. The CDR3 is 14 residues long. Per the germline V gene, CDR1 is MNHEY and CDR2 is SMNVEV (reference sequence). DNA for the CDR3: TGTGCCAGCAGTTTAAGGGCGGGGAACACTGAAGCTTTCTTT. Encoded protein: CASSLRAGNTEAFF.

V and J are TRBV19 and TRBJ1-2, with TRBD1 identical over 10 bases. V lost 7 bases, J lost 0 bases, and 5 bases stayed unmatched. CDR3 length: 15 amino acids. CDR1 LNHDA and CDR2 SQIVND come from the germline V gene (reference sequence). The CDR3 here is CASNDRGLANYGYTF. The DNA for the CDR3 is TGTGCCAGTAATGACAGGGGGCTGGCTAACTATGGCTACACCTTC.

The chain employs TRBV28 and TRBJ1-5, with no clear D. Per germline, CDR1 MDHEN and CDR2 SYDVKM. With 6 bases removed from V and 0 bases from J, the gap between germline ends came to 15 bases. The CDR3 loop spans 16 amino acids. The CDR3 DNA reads TGTGCCAGCAGCCCCAAGACATGGTATAGCAATCAGCCCCAGCATTTT. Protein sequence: CASSPKTWYSNQPQHF.

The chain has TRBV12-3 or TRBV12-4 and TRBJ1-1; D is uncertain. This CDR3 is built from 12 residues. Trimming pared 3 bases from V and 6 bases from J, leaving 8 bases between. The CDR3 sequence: CASSFSYSEAFF. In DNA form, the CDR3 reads TGTGCCAGCAGTTTCTCGTATTCTGAAGCTTTCTTT.

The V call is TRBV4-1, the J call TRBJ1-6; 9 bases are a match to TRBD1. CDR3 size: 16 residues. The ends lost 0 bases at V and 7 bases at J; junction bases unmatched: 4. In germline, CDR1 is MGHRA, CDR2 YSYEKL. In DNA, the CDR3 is TGCGCCAGCAGCCAAGATCCGGGACAGGGCAATTCACCCCTCCACTTT. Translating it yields CASSQDPGQGNSPLHF.

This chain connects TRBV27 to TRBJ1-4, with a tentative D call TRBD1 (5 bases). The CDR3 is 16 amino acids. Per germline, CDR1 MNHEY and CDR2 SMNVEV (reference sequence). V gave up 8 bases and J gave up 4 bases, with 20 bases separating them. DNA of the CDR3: TGTGCCAGCTCCTCTTGGAGGGACGGGAATAATGAAAAACTGTTTTTT. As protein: CASSSWRDGNNEKLFF.

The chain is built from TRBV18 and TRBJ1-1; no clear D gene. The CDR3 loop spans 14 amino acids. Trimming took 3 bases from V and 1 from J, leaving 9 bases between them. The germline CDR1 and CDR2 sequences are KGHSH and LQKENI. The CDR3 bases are TGTGCCAGCTCACCGGTGACACAGAACACTGAAGCTTTCTTT. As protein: CASSPVTQNTEAFF.

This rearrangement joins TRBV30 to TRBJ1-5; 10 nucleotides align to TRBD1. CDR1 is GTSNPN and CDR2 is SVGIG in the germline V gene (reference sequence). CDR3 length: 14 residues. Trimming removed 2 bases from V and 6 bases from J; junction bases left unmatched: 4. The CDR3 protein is CAWSPGQGGQPQHF. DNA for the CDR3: TGTGCCTGGAGTCCTGGACAGGGGGGTCAGCCCCAGCATTTT.

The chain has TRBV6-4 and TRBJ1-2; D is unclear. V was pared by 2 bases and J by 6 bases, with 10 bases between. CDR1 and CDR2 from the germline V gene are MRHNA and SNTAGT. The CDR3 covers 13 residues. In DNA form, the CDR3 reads TGTGCCAGCAGTGACGGCAGGAATGATGGCTACACCTTC. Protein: CASSDGRNDGYTF.

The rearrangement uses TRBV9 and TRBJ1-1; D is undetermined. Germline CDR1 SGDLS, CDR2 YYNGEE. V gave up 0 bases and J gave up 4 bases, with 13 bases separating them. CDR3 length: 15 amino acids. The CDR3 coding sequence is TGTGCCAGCAGCGTAGGACCAGGCAGATCCACTGAAGCTTTCTTT. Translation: CASSVGPGRSTEAFF.

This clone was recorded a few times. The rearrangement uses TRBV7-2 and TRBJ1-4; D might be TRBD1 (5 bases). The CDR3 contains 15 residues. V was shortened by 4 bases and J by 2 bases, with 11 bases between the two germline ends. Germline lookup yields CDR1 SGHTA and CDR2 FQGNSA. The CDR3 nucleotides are TGTGCCAGCAGCTCCCCCACAGGCACTAATGAAAAACTGTTTTTT. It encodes CASSSPTGTNEKLFF.

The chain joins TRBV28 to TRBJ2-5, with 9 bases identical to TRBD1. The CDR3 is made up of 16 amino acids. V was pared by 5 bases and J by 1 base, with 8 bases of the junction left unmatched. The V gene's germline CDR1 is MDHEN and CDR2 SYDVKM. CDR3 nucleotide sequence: TGTGCCAGCAGTATCACATCGACAGGGGGCCAAGAGACCCAGTACTTC. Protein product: CASSITSTGGQETQYF.

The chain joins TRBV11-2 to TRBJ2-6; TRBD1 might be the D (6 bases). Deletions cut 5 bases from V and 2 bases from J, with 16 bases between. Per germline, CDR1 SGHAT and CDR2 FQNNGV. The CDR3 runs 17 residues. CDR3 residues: CASSPTGYNPGANVLTF. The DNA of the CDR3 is TGTGCCAGCAGCCCCACAGGGTACAACCCTGGGGCCAACGTCCTGACTTTC.

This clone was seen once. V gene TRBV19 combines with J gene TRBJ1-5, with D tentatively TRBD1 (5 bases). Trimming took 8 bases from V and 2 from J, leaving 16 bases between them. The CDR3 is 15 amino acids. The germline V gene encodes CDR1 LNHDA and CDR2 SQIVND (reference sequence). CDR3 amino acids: CASSLGSTGNQPQHF. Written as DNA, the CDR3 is TGTGCCAGTTCCCTAGGATCGACAGGCAATCAGCCCCAGCATTTT.

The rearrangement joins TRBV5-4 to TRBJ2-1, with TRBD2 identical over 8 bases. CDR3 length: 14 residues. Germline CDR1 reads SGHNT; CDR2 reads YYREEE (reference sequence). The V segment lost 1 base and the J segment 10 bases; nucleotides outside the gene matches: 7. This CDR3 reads CASSLLAGGSEQFF. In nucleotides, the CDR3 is TGTGCCAGCAGCTTGCTTGCGGGGGGTTCGGAGCAGTTCTTC. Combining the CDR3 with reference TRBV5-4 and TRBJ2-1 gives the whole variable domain ETGVTQSPTHLIKTRGQQVTLRCSSQSGHNTVSWYQQALGQGPQFIFQYYREEENGRGNFPPRFSGLQFPNYSSELNVNALELDDSALYLCASSLLAGGSEQFFGPGTRLTVL.

CDR3 sequence (DNA): TGCGCCAGCAGCTTGGCCGGGACAGGGTTTTTGGAGACCCAGTACTTC. Amino acid sequence: CASSLAGTGFLETQYF. The rearrangement links TRBV5-1 to TRBJ2-5, with TRBD1 identical over 9 bases. This CDR3 has 16 amino acids. CDR1 SGHRS and CDR2 YFSETQ come from the germline V gene. Trimming cost V 0 bases and J 5 bases; bases outside gene matches: 8.